These 25 T cell receptor beta chains originate from one sample sequenced in a study of cytomegalovirus exposure and HLA in healthy donors (dated by TCRdb to between 2016 and 2019). The protocol used for the library was the immunoSEQ multiplex PCR assay. A mixture of 60 forward primers for TCR Vbeta segments and 13 reverse primers for TCR Jbeta segments was used in the multiplex PCR. In TCRdb, the immuneACCESS table is reduced to in-frame sequences with V and J assigned. These tables do not hold every clone; where another copy was compared, an unresolved V gene accounts for under half, and the others remain unexplained. This sample comprises nearly 300,000 clones, roughly 90% of them detected only once. Approximately 4.3% of the sample is held by the ten biggest clonotypes. The sequenced sample consisted of PBMCs. The receptors stem from a man aged 40-49 years in good health and CMV-seropositive.

The chain couples TRBV10-1 to TRBJ2-7; D perhaps matches TRBD1 (6 bases). V gave up 2 bases and J gave up 5 bases, with 13 bases separating them. Germline-derived CDR1 and CDR2 are WNHNN and SYGVQD (reference sequence). The CDR3 covers 14 residues. The CDR3 DNA reads as TGCGCCAGCAGTGAGCGAGGGGGAAGCAACGAGCAGTACTTC. This gives the protein CASSERGGSNEQYF.

This sequence joins TRBV6-1 and TRBJ1-5; TRBD1 might be the D (6 bases). Germline assignment: CDR1 MNHNS and CDR2 SASEGT. V lost 7 bases, J lost 0 bases, and 13 bases lay in between. This CDR3 contains 15 residues. The CDR3 DNA is TGTGCCAGCATACGACAGGCAAATAGCAATCAGCCCCAGCATTTT. Its translation is CASIRQANSNQPQHF.

The chain recombines TRBV10-1 with TRBJ2-7, with a possible D match to TRBD1 (5 bases). Germline V gene lookup returns CDR1 WNHNN and CDR2 SYGVQD (reference sequence). V was pared by 7 bases and J by 11 bases, with 15 bases between. This CDR3 region has 11 residues. The CDR3 protein is CASTSSIGEYF. The CDR3 bases are TGCGCCAGCACCTCCTCGATAGGGGAGTACTTC.

The CDR3 protein is CASTQDQPQHF. DNA of the CDR3: TGTGCCAGTACACAAGATCAGCCCCAGCATTTT. The gene calls are TRBV19 and TRBJ1-5; D gene ambiguous. The germline V and J ends were trimmed by 7 bases and 5 bases, with 6 bases remaining between them. The germline gives CDR1 LNHDA, CDR2 SQIVND (reference sequence). The CDR3 consists of 11 residues.

The genes are TRBV5-4 and TRBJ2-7; weak D call: TRBD2 (7 bases). Trimming removed 8 bases at V and 4 bases at J, with 19 bases between. Germline V gene lookup returns CDR1 SGHNT and CDR2 YYREEE (reference sequence). The CDR3 length is 14 residues. Here the CDR3 reads CASMEEGGRYEQYF. The CDR3 DNA follows: TGTGCCAGTATGGAGGAGGGGGGGAGGTACGAGCAGTACTTC.

CDR3 nucleotides: TGTGCCAGGCCTCCTGGGGCTAGCGGGACTAAAAGCTCCTACAATGAGCAGTTCTTC. Translating it yields CARPPGASGTKSSYNEQFF. The V gene is TRBV19, the J gene TRBJ2-1; TRBD2 matches at 9 bases. CDR1 and CDR2 (germline): LNHDA, SQIVND (reference sequence). CDR3 length equals 19 residues. V trimming: 9 bases; J trimming: 0 bases; junction bases outside the gene matches: 18.

The rearrangement uses TRBV7-3 and TRBJ2-3; D is perhaps TRBD1 (6 bases). V was cut by 2 bases and J by 2 bases, with 11 bases left in between. The CDR3 has 15 residues. Germline V gene data show CDR1 as SGHTA and CDR2 as FQGTGA. This chain's CDR3 is CASSLSGVVTDTQYF. DNA of the CDR3: TGTGCCAGCAGCTTATCAGGGGTGGTCACAGATACGCAGTATTTT.

The chain has TRBV6-1 and TRBJ1-5; 8 nucleotides agree with TRBD1. The CDR3 consists of 15 residues. V lost 5 bases to trimming and J lost 0 bases; unmatched junction nucleotides: 3. Germline V gene lookup returns CDR1 MNHNS and CDR2 SASEGT. CDR3 in DNA: TGTGCCAGCAGTAGGACAGGGATTAGCAATCAGCCCCAGCATTTT. It encodes CASSRTGISNQPQHF.

Of note for this clone: Other DNA sequences in the sample encode the same CDR3. The V and J genes are TRBV6-5 and TRBJ2-7, with 8 bases that match TRBD1. The J segment lost 1 base and the V segment lost 5 bases, leaving 7 bases of the junction unmatched. The CDR3 extends over 15 amino acids. Germline values: CDR1 MNHEY, CDR2 SVGAGI. The CDR3 nucleotides are TGTGCCAGCAGTCCGTCGGGGACAGGTTCCTACGAGCAGTACTTC. This gives the protein CASSPSGTGSYEQYF.

The chain couples TRBV28 to TRBJ2-6, with D perhaps TRBD2 (7 bases). This CDR3 is 17 amino acids long. CDR1 is MDHEN and CDR2 is SYDVKM in the germline V gene. Trimming cost V 3 bases and J 5 bases, with 17 bases left between them. In DNA, the CDR3 is TGTGCCAGCAGTTTGGGCGGGGGCGGAAGGTGGGCCAACGTCCTGACTTTC. It yields the protein CASSLGGGGRWANVLTF.

The chain carries TRBV6-5 and TRBJ1-1; possible D gene TRBD1, 6 bases. The CDR3 has 13 residues. The germline V and J ends were trimmed by 6 bases and 4 bases, with 12 bases remaining between them. CDR1 is MNHEY and CDR2 is SVGAGI in the germline V gene. The DNA of the CDR3 is TGTGCCAGCAGCCCACAGGGCCGCACTGAAGCTTTCTTT. Translating it yields CASSPQGRTEAFF.

The rearrangement joins TRBV6-9 to TRBJ1-2; 9 bases map to TRBD1. CDR1 and CDR2 (germline): MNHGY, SVAAGI. This CDR3 has 18 residues. The ends lost 6 bases at V and 1 base at J; junction bases unmatched: 15. In DNA, the CDR3 is TGTGCCAGCAGCCGACCCACAGGGGGCATTATGTTTAACTATGGCTACACCTTC. This gives the protein CASSRPTGGIMFNYGYTF.

This clone has a handful of counts. This chain links TRBV28 with TRBJ2-2; 8 bases agree with TRBD2. V dropped 7 bases and J dropped 7; count of bases not matched to a gene: 14. CDR3 length equals 16 residues. CDR1 and CDR2 (germline): MDHEN, SYDVKM. This chain's CDR3 is CASTEPSSGSGGELFF. The CDR3 DNA reads as TGTGCCAGCACTGAACCTTCCAGCGGGAGTGGCGGGGAGCTGTTTTTT.

The chain has TRBV28 and TRBJ1-3; TRBD1 might be the D (6 bases). The V gene lost 6 bases and the J gene lost 4 bases, with 16 bases spanning the gap. Germline V lookup: CDR1 MDHEN, CDR2 SYDVKM. This CDR3 spans 15 amino acids. This chain's CDR3 is CASSEGGPGGNTIYF. The CDR3 nucleotides are TGTGCCAGCAGCGAGGGGGGGCCAGGGGGAAACACCATATATTTT.

The chain has TRBV28 and TRBJ1-4, with D possibly TRBD1 on 5 matching bases. The CDR3 sequence is 16 residues long. With 7 bases removed from V and 0 bases from J, the gap between germline ends came to 15 bases. The germline V gene encodes CDR1 MDHEN and CDR2 SYDVKM. The CDR3 sequence is CASTPWGVTTNEKLFF. As DNA, the CDR3 is TGTGCCAGCACCCCATGGGGGGTTACAACTAATGAAAAACTGTTTTTT.

The chain couples TRBV29-1 to TRBJ2-1; TRBD1 matches at 9 bases. From germline, CDR1 is SQVTM and CDR2 ANQGSEA. Trimming removed 7 bases from V and 7 bases from J; junction bases left unmatched: 8. The CDR3 totals 13 residues. CDR3 sequence (DNA): TGCAGCGCTGGACAGGGGCGGTCTAATGAGCAGTTCTTC. It encodes CSAGQGRSNEQFF.

This clone was counted a single time. V usage is TRBV28 and J usage is TRBJ2-7; 7 nucleotides line up with TRBD1. Losses at the gene ends were 3 bases for V and 4 bases for J; bases not matched to a gene: 3. The CDR3 loop spans 13 amino acids. Germline loops: CDR1 MDHEN, CDR2 SYDVKM. The CDR3 protein is CASSFGTAYEQYF. CDR3 DNA sequence: TGTGCCAGCAGTTTTGGGACAGCGTACGAGCAGTACTTC.

This clone was counted once. This chain uses TRBV28 with TRBJ1-2; 7 bases are shared with TRBD1. The junction had 3 bases not matched to a gene; V was cut back by 3 bases and J by 5 bases. Germline V gives CDR1 MDHEN, CDR2 SYDVKM. CDR3 length: 13 amino acids. The chain's CDR3 is CASSFGTVYGYTF. CDR3 in DNA: TGTGCCAGCAGTTTTGGGACAGTGTATGGCTACACCTTC.

This clone was counted a few times. The CDR3 coding sequence is TGTGCCAGCAGCCACGGGACTAGCGGGAGTAACACAGATACGCAGTATTTT. Protein: CASSHGTSGSNTDTQYF. This rearrangement joins TRBV7-2 to TRBJ2-3, with TRBD2 matching 14 bases. CDR3 length: 17 amino acids. The germline V gene has CDR1 SGHTA and CDR2 FQGNSA. With 5 bases clipped from V and 2 bases from J, the junction kept 6 bases outside the gene matches.

The chain combines TRBV29-1 with TRBJ1-5; possibly TRBD1 for D (5 bases). Germline CDR1 SQVTM, CDR2 ANQGSEA. The CDR3 runs 13 residues. With 6 bases removed from V and 7 bases from J, the gap between germline ends came to 16 bases. CDR3 sequence: CSVAEGRFQPQHF. CDR3 bases: TGCAGCGTGGCGGAGGGGAGGTTCCAGCCCCAGCATTTT.

The gene calls are TRBV10-3 and TRBJ1-3, with D unresolved. The CDR3 is 14 amino acids. Germline assignment: CDR1 ENHRY and CDR2 SYGVKD. The V gene lost 4 bases and the J gene lost 0 bases, with 7 bases spanning the gap. The CDR3, as DNA: TGTGCCATCAGTGGGCTCAACTCTGGAAACACCATATATTTT. The encoded protein is CAISGLNSGNTIYF.

V is TRBV11-3 and J is TRBJ2-6, with 12 bases aligning to TRBD2. The CDR3 runs 17 residues. J gave up 3 bases and V 8 bases, and 8 bases lay outside the gene matches. The germline V gene has CDR1 SGHNT and CDR2 YENEEA. CDR3 amino acids: CASQGLAGPLGANVLTF. The CDR3 DNA follows: TGTGCCAGCCAAGGACTAGCGGGACCCCTTGGGGCCAACGTCCTGACTTTC.

J is TRBJ2-7 and V is TRBV5-1; 9 nucleotides line up with TRBD1. The CDR3 is made up of 18 amino acids. The junction had 16 bases not matched to a gene; V was cut back by 6 bases and J by 0 bases. From germline, CDR1 is SGHRS and CDR2 YFSETQ. The chain's CDR3 is CASNRTGARFQSSYEQYF. The CDR3 coding sequence is TGCGCCAGCAACCGGACAGGGGCAAGGTTCCAAAGCTCCTACGAGCAGTACTTC.

This sequence joins TRBV18 and TRBJ2-7; TRBD1 agrees at 7 bases. This CDR3 spans 14 amino acids. Germline CDR1 is KGHSH and CDR2 is LQKENI. V shed 2 bases, J shed 3 bases, and the junction held 4 bases outside the gene matches. The CDR3: CASSPETGSYEQYF. The CDR3 bases are TGTGCCAGCTCACCAGAGACAGGGAGCTACGAGCAGTACTTC.

The gene calls are TRBV5-6 and TRBJ2-7; 7 bases are shared with TRBD2. Germline-derived CDR1 and CDR2 are SGHDT and YYEEEE. Unmatched junction bases numbered 5, after V lost 4 bases and J lost 4 bases. CDR3 length: 13 amino acids. The CDR3 spells CASSPQGGYEQYF. CDR3 bases: TGTGCCAGCAGCCCGCAGGGAGGGTACGAGCAGTACTTC.